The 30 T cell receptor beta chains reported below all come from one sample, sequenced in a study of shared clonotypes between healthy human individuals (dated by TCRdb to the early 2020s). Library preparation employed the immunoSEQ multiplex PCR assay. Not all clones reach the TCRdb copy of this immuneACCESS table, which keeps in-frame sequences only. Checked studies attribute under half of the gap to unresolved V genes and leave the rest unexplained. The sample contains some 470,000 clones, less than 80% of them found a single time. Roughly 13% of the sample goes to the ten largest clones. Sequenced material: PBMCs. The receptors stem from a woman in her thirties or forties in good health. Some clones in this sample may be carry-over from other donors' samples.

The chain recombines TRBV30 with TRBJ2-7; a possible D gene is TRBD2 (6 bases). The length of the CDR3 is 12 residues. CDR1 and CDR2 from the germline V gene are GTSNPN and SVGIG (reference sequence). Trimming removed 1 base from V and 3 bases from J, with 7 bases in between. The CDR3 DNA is TGTGCCTGGAGTGGACTAGTCTACGAGCAGTACTTC. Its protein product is CAWSGLVYEQYF.

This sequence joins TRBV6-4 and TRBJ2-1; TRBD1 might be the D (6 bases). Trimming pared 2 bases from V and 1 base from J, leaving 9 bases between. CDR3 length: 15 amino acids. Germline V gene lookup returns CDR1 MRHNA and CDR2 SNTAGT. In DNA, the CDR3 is TGTGCCAGCAGTGACCTACAGGGTTCCTACAATGAGCAGTTCTTC. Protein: CASSDLQGSYNEQFF.

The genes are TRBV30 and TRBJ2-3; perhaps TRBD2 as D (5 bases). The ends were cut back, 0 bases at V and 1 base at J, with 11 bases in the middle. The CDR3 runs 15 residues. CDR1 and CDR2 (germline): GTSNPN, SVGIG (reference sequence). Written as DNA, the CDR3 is TGTGCCTGGAGTGTCTTGCAGAGGGGCACAGATACGCAGTATTTT. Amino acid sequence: CAWSVLQRGTDTQYF. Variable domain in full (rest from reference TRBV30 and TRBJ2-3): SQTIHQWPATLVQPVGSPLSLECTVEGTSNPNLYWYRQAAGRGLQLLFYSVGIGQISSEVPQNLSASRPQDRQFILSSKKLLLSDSGFYLCAWSVLQRGTDTQYFGPGTRLTVL.

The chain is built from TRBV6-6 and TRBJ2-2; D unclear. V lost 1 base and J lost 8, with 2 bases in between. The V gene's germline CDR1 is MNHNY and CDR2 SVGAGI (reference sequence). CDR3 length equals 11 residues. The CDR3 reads CASSYLGELFF. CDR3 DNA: TGTGCCAGCAGTTACTTAGGGGAGCTGTTTTTT.

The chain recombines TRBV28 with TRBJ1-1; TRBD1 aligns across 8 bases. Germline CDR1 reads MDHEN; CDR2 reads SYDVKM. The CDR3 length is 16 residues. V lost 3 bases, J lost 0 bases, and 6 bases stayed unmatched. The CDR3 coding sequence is TGTGCCAGCAGTTTCAGACAGGGGATAATGAACACTGAAGCTTTCTTT. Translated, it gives CASSFRQGIMNTEAFF.

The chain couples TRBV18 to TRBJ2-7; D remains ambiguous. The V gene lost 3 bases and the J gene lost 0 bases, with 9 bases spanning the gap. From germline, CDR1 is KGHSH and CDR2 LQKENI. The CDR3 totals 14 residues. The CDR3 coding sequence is TGTGCCAGCTCACCTTACGAGAGCTCCTACGAGCAGTACTTC. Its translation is CASSPYESSYEQYF.

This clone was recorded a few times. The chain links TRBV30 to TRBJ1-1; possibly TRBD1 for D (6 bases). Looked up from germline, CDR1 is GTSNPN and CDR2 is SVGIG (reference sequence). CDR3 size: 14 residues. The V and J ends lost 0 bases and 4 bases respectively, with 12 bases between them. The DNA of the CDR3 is TGTGCCTGGAGTGTCTTGGGGGCGATCACTGAAGCTTTCTTT. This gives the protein CAWSVLGAITEAFF.

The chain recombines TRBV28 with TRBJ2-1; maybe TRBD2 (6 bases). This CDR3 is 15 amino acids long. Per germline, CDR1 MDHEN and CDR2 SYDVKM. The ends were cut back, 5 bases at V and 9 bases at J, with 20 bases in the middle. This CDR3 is CASSGGIHQDGEQFF. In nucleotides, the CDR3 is TGTGCCAGCAGTGGGGGGATCCACCAAGACGGTGAGCAGTTCTTC.

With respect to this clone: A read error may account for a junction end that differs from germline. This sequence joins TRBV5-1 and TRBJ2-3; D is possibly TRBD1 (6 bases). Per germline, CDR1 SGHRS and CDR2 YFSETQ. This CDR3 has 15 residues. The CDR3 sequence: CASRLDSRATDTQYF. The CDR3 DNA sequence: TGCGCCAGCAGATTGGACAGTCGAGCCACAGATACGCAGTATTTT.

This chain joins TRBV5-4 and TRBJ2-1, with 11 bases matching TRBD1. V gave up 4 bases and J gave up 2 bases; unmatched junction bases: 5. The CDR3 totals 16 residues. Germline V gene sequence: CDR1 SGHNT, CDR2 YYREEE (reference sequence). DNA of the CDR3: TGTGCCAGCAGCGACAGGGACAGGGGGGCCTACAATGAGCAGTTCTTC. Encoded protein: CASSDRDRGAYNEQFF.

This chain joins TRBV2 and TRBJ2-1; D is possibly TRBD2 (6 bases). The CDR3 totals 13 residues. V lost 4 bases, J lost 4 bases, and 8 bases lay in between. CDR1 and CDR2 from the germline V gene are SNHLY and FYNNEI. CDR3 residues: CASSGTMYNEQFF. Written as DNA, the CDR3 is TGTGCCAGCAGTGGGACTATGTACAATGAGCAGTTCTTC.

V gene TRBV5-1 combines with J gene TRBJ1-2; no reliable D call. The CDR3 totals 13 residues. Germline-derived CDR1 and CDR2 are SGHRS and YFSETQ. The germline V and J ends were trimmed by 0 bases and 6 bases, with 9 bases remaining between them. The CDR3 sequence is CASSLEGDHGYTF. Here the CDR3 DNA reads TGCGCCAGCAGCTTGGAGGGAGATCATGGCTACACCTTC.

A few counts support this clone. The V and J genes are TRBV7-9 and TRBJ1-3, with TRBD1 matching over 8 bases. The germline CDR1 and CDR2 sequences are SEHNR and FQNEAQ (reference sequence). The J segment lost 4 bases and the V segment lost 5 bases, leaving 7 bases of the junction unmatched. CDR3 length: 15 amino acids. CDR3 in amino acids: CASSHRDRTGNTIYF. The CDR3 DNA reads TGTGCCAGCAGCCACCGGGACAGGACCGGAAACACCATATATTTT.

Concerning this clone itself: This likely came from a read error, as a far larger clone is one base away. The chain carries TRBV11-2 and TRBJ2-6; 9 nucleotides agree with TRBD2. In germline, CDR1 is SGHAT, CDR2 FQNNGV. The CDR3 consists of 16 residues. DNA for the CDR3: TGCGCCAGCAGCCAATCTAGCGGGACCGGGGCCAACGTCCTGAATTTC. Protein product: CASSQSSGTGANVLNF.

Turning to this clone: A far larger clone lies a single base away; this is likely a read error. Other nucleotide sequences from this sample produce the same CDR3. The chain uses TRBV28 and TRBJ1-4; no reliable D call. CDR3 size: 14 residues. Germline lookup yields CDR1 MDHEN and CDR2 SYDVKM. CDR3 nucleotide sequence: TGCGCCAGCAGTTTCCGAGATCTTAATGAAAAACTGTTTTTT. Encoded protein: CASSFRDLNEKLFF.

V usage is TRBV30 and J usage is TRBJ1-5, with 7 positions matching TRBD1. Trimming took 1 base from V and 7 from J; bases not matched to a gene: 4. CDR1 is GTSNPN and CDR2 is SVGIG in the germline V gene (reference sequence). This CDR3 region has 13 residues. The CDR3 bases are TGTGCCTGGAGTGGTACCAGGGGGCAGCCCCAGCATTTT. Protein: CAWSGTRGQPQHF. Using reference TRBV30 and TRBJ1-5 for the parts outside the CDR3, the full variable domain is SQTIHQWPATLVQPVGSPLSLECTVEGTSNPNLYWYRQAAGRGLQLLFYSVGIGQISSEVPQNLSASRPQDRQFILSSKKLLLSDSGFYLCAWSGTRGQPQHFGDGTRLSIL.

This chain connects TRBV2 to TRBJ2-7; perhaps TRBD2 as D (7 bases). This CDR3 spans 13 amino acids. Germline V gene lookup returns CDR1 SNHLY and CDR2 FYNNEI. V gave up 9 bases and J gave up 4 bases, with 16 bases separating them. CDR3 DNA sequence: TGTGCCAGTCAGGGGAGGGCGAATTACGAGCAGTACTTC. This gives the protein CASQGRANYEQYF.

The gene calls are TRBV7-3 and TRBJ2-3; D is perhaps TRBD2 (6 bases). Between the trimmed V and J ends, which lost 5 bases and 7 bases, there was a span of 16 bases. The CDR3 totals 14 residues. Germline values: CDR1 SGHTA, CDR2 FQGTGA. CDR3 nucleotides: TGTGCCAGCAGCCGCGGAGGGCCCCCACATACGCAGTATTTT. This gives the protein CASSRGGPPHTQYF.

The CDR3 is CASSIAGPRPYEQYF. CDR3 in DNA: TGTGCCAGTAGTATCGCAGGTCCCCGTCCCTACGAGCAGTACTTC. The rearrangement joins TRBV19 to TRBJ2-7; no clear D. CDR1 LNHDA and CDR2 SQIVND come from the germline V gene (reference sequence). The CDR3 is 15 amino acids. Trimming removed 3 bases at V and 2 bases at J, with 14 bases between. The entire variable domain, with the rest obtained from reference TRBV19 and TRBJ2-7, is as follows: DGGITQSPKYLFRKEGQNVTLSCEQNLNHDAMYWYRQDPGQGLRLIYYSQIVNDFQKGDIAEGYSVSREKKESFPLTVTSAQKNPTAFYLCASSIAGPRPYEQYFGPGTRLTVT.

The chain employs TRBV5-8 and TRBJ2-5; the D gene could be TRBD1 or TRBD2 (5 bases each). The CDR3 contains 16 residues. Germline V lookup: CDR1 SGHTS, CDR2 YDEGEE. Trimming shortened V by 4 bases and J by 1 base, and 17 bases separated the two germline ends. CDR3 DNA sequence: TGTGCCAGCAGCCGCGGTGGCCTCGGGACCCAAGAGACCCAGTACTTC. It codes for CASSRGGLGTQETQYF.

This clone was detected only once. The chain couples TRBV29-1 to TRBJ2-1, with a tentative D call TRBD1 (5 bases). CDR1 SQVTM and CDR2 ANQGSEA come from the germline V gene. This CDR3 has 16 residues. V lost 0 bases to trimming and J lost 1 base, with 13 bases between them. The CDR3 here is CSVEDHEGASYNEQFF. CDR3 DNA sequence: TGCAGCGTTGAAGATCATGAAGGGGCTTCCTACAATGAGCAGTTCTTC.

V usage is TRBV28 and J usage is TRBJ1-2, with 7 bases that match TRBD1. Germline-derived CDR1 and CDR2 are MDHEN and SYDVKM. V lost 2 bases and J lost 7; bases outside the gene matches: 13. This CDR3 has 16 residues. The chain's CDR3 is CASSLSAVNRGSGYTF. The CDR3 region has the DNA TGTGCCAGCAGTTTAAGTGCGGTAAACAGGGGTAGTGGCTACACCTTC.

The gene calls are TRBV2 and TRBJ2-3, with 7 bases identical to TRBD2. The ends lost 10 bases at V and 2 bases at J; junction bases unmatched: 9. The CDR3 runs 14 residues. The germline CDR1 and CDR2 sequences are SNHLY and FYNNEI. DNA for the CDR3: TGTGCCACCTCTCCGGGACTAATCACAGATACGCAGTATTTT. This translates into CATSPGLITDTQYF. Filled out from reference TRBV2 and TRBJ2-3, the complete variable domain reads EPEVTQTPSHQVTQMGQEVILRCVPISNHLYFYWYRQILGQKVEFLVSFYNNEISEKSEIFDDQFSVERPDGSNFTLKIRSTKLEDSAMYFCATSPGLITDTQYFGPGTRLTVL.

This chain's CDR3 is CASSHPRAGGSYYGYTF. CDR3 bases: TGTGCCAGCAGTCATCCACGGGCAGGGGGTTCTTACTATGGCTACACCTTC. The genes are TRBV9 and TRBJ1-2, with 7 bases aligning to TRBD1. The CDR3 has 17 residues. With V trimmed by 5 bases and J by 3 bases, 16 bases remained unmatched. CDR1 and CDR2 (germline): SGDLS, YYNGEE. Complete variable domain (other parts from reference TRBV9 and TRBJ1-2): DSGVTQTPKHLITATGQRVTLRCSPRSGDLSVYWYQQSLDQGLQFLIQYYNGEERAKGNILERFSAQQFPDLHSELNLSSLELGDSALYFCASSHPRAGGSYYGYTFGSGTRLTVV.

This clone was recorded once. CDR3 sequence: CASSPGQVLTGNTIYF. The DNA for the CDR3 is TGTGCCAGCAGCCCAGGACAGGTCCTAACTGGAAACACCATATATTTT. The rearrangement joins TRBV7-2 to TRBJ1-3; TRBD1 aligns across 7 bases. This CDR3 region has 16 residues. With 5 bases clipped from V and 2 bases from J, the junction kept 9 bases outside the gene matches. Germline assignment: CDR1 SGHTA and CDR2 FQGNSA.

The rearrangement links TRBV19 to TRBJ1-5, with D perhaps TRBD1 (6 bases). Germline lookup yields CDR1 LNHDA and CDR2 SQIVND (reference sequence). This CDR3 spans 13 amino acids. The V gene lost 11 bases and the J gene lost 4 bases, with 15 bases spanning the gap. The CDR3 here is CACEGGRNQPQHF. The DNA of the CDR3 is TGTGCCTGCGAAGGGGGGAGGAATCAGCCCCAGCATTTT. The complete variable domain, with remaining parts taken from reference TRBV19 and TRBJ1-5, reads DGGITQSPKYLFRKEGQNVTLSCEQNLNHDAMYWYRQDPGQGLRLIYYSQIVNDFQKGDIAEGYSVSREKKESFPLTVTSAQKNPTAFYLCACEGGRNQPQHFGDGTRLSIL.

CDR3 bases: TGTGCCAGCAGCTTAAATGCCCCATCGGTAGCGGGAGGCTACAATGAGCAGTTCTTC. It yields the protein CASSLNAPSVAGGYNEQFF. The chain joins TRBV7-2 to TRBJ2-1; 10 nucleotides line up with TRBD2. Germline V gives CDR1 SGHTA, CDR2 FQGNSA. This CDR3 is 19 amino acids long. The V segment lost 2 bases and the J segment 3 bases; nucleotides outside the gene matches: 13. The full variable domain, in which reference TRBV7-2 and TRBJ2-1 provide the parts outside the CDR3, is GAGVSQSPSNKVTEKGKDVELRCDPISGHTALYWYRQSLGQGLEFLIYFQGNSAPDKSGLPSDRFSAERTGGSVSTLTIQRTQQEDSAVYLCASSLNAPSVAGGYNEQFFGPGTRLTVL.

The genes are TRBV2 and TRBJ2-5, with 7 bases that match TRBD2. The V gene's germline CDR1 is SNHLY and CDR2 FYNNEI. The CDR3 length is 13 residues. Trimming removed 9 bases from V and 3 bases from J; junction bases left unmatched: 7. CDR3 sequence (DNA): TGTGCCAGTGAGCGGGACGGAGAAGAGACCCAGTACTTC. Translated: CASERDGEETQYF.

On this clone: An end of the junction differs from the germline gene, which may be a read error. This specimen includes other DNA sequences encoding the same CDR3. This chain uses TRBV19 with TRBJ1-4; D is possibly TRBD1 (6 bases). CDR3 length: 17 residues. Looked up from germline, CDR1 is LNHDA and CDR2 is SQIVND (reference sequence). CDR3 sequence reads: CASSIQRTGITNEKLFF. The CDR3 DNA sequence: TGTGCCAGTAGTATTCAACGAACAGGGATCACTAATGAAAAACTGTTCTTT.

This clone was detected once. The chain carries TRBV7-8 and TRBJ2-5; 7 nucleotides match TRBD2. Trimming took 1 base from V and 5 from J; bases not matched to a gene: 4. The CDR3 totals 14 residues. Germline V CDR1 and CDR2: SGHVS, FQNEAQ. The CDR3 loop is CASSLEPGGETQYF. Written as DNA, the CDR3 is TGTGCCAGCAGCTTAGAGCCGGGGGGTGAGACCCAGTACTTC.